This TCR beta chain stems from a study of blood T cells in healthy people across ages. Each sample had at least 6 million PBMCs isolated. A minimum of 6 micrograms of total RNA was extracted per sample. This clonotype has a handful of counts. For the second PCR, which ran for 7 to 11 cycles, a sample-barcoded 5' primer and a J-beta primer mix were used. TCRdb re-derived calls from the 5' RACE reads in MiXCR, one entry per CDR3 protein. The data show 750,000 to 950,000 distinct CDR3 sequences, 25% to 30% seen once. Per the germline V gene, CDR1 is SGHAT and CDR2 is FQNNGV. The V segment lost 6 bases and the J segment 4 bases; nucleotides outside the gene matches: 13. The CDR3 covers 16 residues. These records were also assigned to another study, of T cells of mothers and their children.

This receptor was identified in a boy between 10 and 17 years old in good health. The sequenced material came from blood. The chain employs TRBV11-2 and TRBJ1-2; 8 bases align to TRBD1. The CDR3 nucleotides are TGTGCCAGCAGATCCCCGGGCAGGGGGCAGGGCTATGGCTACACCTTC. It specifies CASRSPGRGQGYGYTF.